Below are 11 T cell receptor beta chains sequenced from a single sample in a study of monozygotic twins with inflammatory bowel disease. Reprocessing the 5' RACE reads, TCRdb reports a single entry for every CDR3 protein and omits DNA. The sample includes 200,000 to 250,000 distinct CDR3 sequences. The material sequenced was blood. The receptor set was obtained from a human donor with ulcerative colitis or Crohn's disease, or a healthy co-twin of an affected twin (not recorded which).

J is TRBJ2-7 and V is TRBV5-1; TCRdb reports TRBD1, a call that lacks DNA to check it against. This CDR3 is 15 amino acids long. Germline lookup yields CDR1 SGHRS and CDR2 YFSETQ. CDR3 sequence reads: CASSLDGDRGLQQYF.

The rearrangement links TRBV7-2 to TRBJ1-5. The CDR3 extends over 14 amino acids. In germline, CDR1 is SGHTA, CDR2 FQGNSA. The chain's CDR3 is CASSLQAGLEPQHF.

The rearrangement joins TRBV5-1 to TRBJ2-5; the D call of TRBD2 rests on TCRdb alone, since no DNA is present to check it. This CDR3 has 14 residues. Germline loops: CDR1 SGHRS, CDR2 YFSETQ. CDR3 in amino acids: CASSFSGGKETQYF.

The chain recombines TRBV4-1 with TRBJ2-2; TCRdb reports TRBD1, a call that lacks DNA to check it against. The CDR3 totals 15 residues. Looked up from germline, CDR1 is MGHRA and CDR2 is YSYEKL. CDR3 in amino acids: CASSQQTVAREELFF.

This CDR3 reads CASSYLQSSYNSPLHF. The rearrangement links TRBV5-1 to TRBJ1-6. The CDR3 runs to 16 residues. Germline CDR1 SGHRS, CDR2 YFSETQ.

This chain joins TRBV7-9 and TRBJ1-3; TCRdb's D call, TRBD1, is unchecked because there is no DNA. This CDR3 has 14 residues. Germline V CDR1 and CDR2: SEHNR, FQNEAQ (reference sequence). CDR3 protein: CASSPVASGNTIYF.

This chain uses TRBV7-2 with TRBJ2-3. The germline V gene encodes CDR1 SGHTA and CDR2 FQGNSA. The CDR3 sequence is 15 residues long. The chain's CDR3 is CASSLVVVGTDTQYF. The whole variable domain, filled in from reference TRBV7-2 and TRBJ2-3, reads GAGVSQSPSNKVTEKGKDVELRCDPISGHTALYWYRQSLGQGLEFLIYFQGNSAPDKSGLPSDRFSAERTGGSVSTLTIQRTQQEDSAVYLCASSLVVVGTDTQYFGPGTRLTVL.

The chain combines TRBV2 with TRBJ1-5; there is no DNA to check the TCRdb D call of TRBD1. The CDR3 is made up of 14 amino acids. CDR1 is SNHLY, CDR2 FYNNEI, per germline. CDR3 region: CASSGTGRNQPQHF.

This chain joins TRBV5-1 and TRBJ1-2. CDR3 length: 14 residues. CDR1 SGHRS and CDR2 YFSETQ come from the germline V gene. The chain's CDR3 is CASSSASGNYGYTF.

The chain has TRBV29-1 and TRBJ2-3; no DNA is available, so the TRBD1 call from TCRdb remains unchecked. CDR3 size: 14 residues. Germline V gene lookup returns CDR1 SQVTM and CDR2 ANQGSEA. The chain's CDR3 is CSVDDRDRTDTQYF.

The gene calls are TRBV27 and TRBJ1-6; the D call of TRBD1 rests on TCRdb alone, since no DNA is present to check it. The CDR3 runs 15 residues. In germline, CDR1 is MNHEY, CDR2 SMNVEV (reference sequence). The CDR3 reads CASSLSDSKNPPLHF.